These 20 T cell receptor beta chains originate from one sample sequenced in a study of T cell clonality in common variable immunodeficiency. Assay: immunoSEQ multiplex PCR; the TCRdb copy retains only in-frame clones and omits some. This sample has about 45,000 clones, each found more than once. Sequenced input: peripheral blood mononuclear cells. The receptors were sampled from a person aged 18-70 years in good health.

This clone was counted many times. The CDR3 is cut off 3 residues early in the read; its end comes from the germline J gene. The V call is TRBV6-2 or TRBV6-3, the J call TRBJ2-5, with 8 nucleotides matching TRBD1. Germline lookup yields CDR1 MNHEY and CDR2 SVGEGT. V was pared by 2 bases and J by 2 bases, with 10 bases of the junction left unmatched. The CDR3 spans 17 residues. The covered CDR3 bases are TGTGCCAGCAGTTACCTTTCCCAGGGGGCTAAACAAGAGACC. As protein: CASSYLSQGAKQET. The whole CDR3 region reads CASSYLSQGAKQETQYF.

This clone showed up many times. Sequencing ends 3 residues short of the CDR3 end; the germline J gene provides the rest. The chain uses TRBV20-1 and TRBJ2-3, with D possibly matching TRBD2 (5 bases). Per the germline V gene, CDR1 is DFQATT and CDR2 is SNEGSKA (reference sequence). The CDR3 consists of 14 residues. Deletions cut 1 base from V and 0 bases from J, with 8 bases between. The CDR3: CSARVWTSTDTQYF. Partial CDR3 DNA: TGCAGTGCTAGAGTTTGGACTAGCACAGATACG.

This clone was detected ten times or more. The sequenced part of the CDR3 DNA is TGTGCCAGCAGCTTAACCGGACAGAATTCACCC. Protein product: CASSLTGQNSP. The complete CDR3 protein is CASSLTGQNSPLHF. This chain joins TRBV7-3 and TRBJ1-6; possible D gene TRBD1, 6 bases. The read ends 3 residues before the CDR3 terminus; that terminus is restored from the germline J gene. The CDR3 totals 14 residues. V lost 0 bases to trimming and J lost 7 bases, with 7 bases between them. CDR1 and CDR2 from the germline V gene are SGHTA and FQGTGA.

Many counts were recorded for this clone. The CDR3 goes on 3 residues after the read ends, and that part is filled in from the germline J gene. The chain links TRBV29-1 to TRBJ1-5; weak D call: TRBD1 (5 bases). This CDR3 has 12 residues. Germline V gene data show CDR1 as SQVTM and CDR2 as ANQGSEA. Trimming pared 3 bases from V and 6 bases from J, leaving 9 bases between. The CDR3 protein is CSVETQGQPQHF. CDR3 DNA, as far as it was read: TGCAGCGTTGAGACCCAGGGTCAGCCC.

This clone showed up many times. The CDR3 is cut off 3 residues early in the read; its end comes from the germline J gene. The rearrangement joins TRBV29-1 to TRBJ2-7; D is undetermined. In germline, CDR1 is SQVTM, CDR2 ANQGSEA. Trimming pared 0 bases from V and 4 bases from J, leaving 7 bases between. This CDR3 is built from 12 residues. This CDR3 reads CSVEDEQYEQYF. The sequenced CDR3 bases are TGCAGCGTTGAAGATGAACAATACGAG.

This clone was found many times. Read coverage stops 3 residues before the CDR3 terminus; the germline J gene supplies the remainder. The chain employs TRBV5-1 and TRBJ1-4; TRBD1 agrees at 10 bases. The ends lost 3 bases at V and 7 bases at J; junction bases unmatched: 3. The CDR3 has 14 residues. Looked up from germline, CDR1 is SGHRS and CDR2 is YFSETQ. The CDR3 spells CASSSGQGVEKLFF. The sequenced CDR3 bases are TGCGCCAGCAGCTCTGGACAGGGGGTTGAAAAA.

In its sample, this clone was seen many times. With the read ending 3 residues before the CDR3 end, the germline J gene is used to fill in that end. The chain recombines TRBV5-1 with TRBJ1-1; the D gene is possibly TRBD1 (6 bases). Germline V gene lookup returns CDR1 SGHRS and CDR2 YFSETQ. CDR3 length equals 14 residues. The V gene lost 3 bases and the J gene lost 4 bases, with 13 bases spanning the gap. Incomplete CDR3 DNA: TGCGCCAGCAGCTGGAGCTTAGGGGGCACTGAA. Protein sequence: CASSWSLGGTE. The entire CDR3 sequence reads CASSWSLGGTEAFF.

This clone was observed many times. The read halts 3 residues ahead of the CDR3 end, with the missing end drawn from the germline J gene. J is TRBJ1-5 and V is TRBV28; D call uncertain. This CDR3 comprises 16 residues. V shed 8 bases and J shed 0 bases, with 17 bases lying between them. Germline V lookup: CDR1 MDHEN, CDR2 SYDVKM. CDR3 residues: CASARPLSNSNQPQHF. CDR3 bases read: TGTGCCAGCGCAAGGCCGCTTTCCAATAGCAATCAGCCC.

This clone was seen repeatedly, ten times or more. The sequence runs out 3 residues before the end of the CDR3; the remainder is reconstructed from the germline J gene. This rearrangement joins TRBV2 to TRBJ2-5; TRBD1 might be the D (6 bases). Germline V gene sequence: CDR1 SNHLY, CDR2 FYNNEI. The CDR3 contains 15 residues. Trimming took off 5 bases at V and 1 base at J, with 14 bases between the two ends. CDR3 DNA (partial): TGTGCCAGCAGTAAAGGTATAGGGGGCCAAGAGACC. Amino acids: CASSKGIGGQET. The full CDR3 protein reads CASSKGIGGQETQYF.

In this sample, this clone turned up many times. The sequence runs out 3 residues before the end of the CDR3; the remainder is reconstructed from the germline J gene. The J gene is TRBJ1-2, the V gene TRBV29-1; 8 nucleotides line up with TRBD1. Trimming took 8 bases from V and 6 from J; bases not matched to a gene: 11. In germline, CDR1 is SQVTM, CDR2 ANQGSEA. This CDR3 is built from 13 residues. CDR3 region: CSTTSGTGNGYTF. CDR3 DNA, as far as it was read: TGCAGCACTACCTCCGGGACAGGCAATGGC.

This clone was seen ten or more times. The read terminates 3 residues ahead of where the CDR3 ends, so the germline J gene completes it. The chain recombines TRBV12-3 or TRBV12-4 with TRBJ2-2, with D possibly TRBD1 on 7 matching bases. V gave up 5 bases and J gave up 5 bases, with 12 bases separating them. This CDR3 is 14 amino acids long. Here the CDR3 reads CASSPSGGTGELFF. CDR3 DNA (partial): TGTGCCAGCAGTCCGTCAGGGGGGACCGGGGAG.

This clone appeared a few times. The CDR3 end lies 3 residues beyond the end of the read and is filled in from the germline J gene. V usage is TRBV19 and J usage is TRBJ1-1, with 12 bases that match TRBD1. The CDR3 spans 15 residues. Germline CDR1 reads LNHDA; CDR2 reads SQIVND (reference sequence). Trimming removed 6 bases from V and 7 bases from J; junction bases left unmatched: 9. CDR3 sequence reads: CASSRDRGLRSEAFF. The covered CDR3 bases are TGTGCCAGTAGCCGGGACAGGGGGCTTCGTAGTGAA.

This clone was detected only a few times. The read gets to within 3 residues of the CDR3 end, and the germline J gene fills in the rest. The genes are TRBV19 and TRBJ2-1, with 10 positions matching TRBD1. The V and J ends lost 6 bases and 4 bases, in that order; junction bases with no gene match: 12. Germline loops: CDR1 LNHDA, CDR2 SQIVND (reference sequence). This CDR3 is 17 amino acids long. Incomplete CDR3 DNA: TGTGCCAGTAGCTCGGATCCCGGGGACAGGGGTTACAATGAG. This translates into CASSSDPGDRGYNE. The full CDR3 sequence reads CASSSDPGDRGYNEQFF.

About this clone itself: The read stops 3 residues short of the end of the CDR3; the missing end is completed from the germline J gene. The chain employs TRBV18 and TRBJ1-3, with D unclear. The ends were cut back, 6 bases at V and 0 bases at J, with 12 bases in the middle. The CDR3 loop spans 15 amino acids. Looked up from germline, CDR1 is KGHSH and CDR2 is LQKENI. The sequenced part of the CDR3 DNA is TGTGCCAGCTCCCCGTGGGCAGACTCTGGAAACACC. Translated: CASSPWADSGNT. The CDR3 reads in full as CASSPWADSGNTIYF.

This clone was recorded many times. The DNA read from the CDR3 is TGTGCCAGCAGGGGGCTAGCGGTGACCTACGAG. It specifies CASRGLAVTYE. The entire CDR3 sequence reads CASRGLAVTYEQYF. The chain is built from TRBV6-2 or TRBV6-3 and TRBJ2-7; 7 positions agree with TRBD2. The read ends 3 residues before the CDR3 terminus; that terminus is restored from the germline J gene. V was clipped by 6 bases and J by 2 bases; unmatched bases: 7. The CDR3 extends over 14 amino acids. Germline V gene sequence: CDR1 MNHEY, CDR2 SVGEGT.

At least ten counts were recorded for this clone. This CDR3 reads CAWNFLGTGGEKLFF. CDR3 DNA, as far as it was read: TGTGCCTGGAACTTCCTCGGGACAGGGGGCGAAAAA. The chain couples TRBV30 to TRBJ1-4; 12 positions match TRBD1. The read gets to within 3 residues of the CDR3 end, and the germline J gene fills in the rest. The junction had 8 bases not matched to a gene; V was cut back by 4 bases and J by 8 bases. The germline V gene encodes CDR1 GTSNPN and CDR2 SVGIG (reference sequence). The CDR3 covers 15 residues. Drawing the rest from reference TRBV30 and TRBJ1-4, the complete variable domain is SQTIHQWPATLVQPVGSPLSLECTVEGTSNPNLYWYRQAAGRGLQLLFYSVGIGQISSEVPQNLSASRPQDRQFILSSKKLLLSDSGFYLCAWNFLGTGGEKLFFGSGTQLSVL.

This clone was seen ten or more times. The CDR3 spells CASSPRAGANVLTF. Partial CDR3 DNA: TGTGCCAGCAGCCCACGGGCTGGGGCCAACGTC. This chain links TRBV5-6 with TRBJ2-6; no reliable D call. The read gets to within 3 residues of the CDR3 end, and the germline J gene fills in the rest. V was trimmed by 4 bases and J by 2 bases, leaving 7 bases between them. Germline CDR1 and CDR2: SGHDT and YYEEEE. This CDR3 region has 14 residues.

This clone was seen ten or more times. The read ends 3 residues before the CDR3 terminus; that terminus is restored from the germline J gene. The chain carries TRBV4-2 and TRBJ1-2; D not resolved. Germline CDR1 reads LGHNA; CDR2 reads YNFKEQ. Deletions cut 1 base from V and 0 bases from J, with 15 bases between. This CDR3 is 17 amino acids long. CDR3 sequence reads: CASSQVARSAANYGYTF. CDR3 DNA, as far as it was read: TGTGCCAGCAGCCAAGTGGCGCGCTCCGCGGCTAACTATGGC.

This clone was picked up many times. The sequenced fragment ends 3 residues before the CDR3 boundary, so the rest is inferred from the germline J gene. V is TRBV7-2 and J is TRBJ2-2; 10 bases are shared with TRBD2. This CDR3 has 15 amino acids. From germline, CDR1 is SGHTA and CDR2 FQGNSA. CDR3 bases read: TGTGCCAGCAGCGTCTGGACTAGCGGAGGAGGAGAG. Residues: CASSVWTSGGGE. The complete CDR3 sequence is CASSVWTSGGGELFF.

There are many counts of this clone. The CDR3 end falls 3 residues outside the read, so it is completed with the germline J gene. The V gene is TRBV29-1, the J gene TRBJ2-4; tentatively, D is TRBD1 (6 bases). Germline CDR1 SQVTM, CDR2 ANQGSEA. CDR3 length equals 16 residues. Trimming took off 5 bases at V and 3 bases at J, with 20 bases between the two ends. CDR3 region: CSVRSTGRGGKNIQYF. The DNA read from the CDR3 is TGCAGCGTTAGGTCGACAGGCCGGGGCGGCAAAAACATT.